This T cell receptor (beta chain) was retrieved from a study of beta chain features in type 1 diabetes. Study-wide points: There was a moderate but significant shortening of TCRB CDR3s in all four CD4+ subsets of Type 1 diabetes patients.

Researchers reported sorting CD4+ naive, central memory, regulatory and stem cell-like memory cells via CD45RO/CCR7/CD25/CD127/CD95/CD27. With 1 base clipped from V and 4 bases from J, the junction kept 11 bases outside the gene matches. The germline V gene has CDR1 GTSNPN and CDR2 SVGIG (reference sequence). The CDR3 totals 16 residues. Sequenced material consisted of expressed TCRB transcripts (all of the isolated RNA was reverse transcribed). Sequenced by immunoSEQ multiplex PCR; TCRdb stores in-frame clones only, minus some. In the table there are 200,000 to 250,000 clones, around 16% of which are singletons. Details on this clone: What it binds is unknown.

V and J are TRBV30 and TRBJ2-7, with 9 bases fitting TRBD2. Material: naive CD4+ T cells from blood. The source of this sequence is a young man with type 1 diabetes. Written as DNA, the CDR3 is TGTGCCTGGAGTGACCCCGGGATAGCGGGAGCTTACGAGCAGTACTTC. Translated, it gives CAWSDPGIAGAYEQYF.